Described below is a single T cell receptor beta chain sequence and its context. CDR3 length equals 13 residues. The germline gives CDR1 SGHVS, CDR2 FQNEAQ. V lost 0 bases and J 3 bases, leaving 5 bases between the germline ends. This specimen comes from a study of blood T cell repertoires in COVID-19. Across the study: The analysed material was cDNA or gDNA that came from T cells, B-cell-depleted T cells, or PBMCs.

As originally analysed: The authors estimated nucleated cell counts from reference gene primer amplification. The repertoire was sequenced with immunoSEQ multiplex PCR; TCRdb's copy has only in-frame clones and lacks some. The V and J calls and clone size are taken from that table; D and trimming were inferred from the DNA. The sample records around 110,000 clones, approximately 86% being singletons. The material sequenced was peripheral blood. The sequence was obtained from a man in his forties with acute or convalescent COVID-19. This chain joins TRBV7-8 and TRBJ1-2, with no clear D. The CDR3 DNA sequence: TGTGCCAGCAGCTTAGCGGCAGACTATGGCTACACCTTC. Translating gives CASSLAADYGYTF.